This T cell receptor (beta chain) was retrieved from a study of CD8+CD57+ T cells in acquired aplastic anemia. CD8+CD57+ cell expansion had been shown by flow cytometry in patients chosen for sequencing. The sample holds many counts of this clonotype. Using genomic DNA as the template, TCR beta VDJ and CDR3 profiling was carried out. In TCRdb, the reads were re-called with MiXCR into one record per CDR3 protein. This table has fewer than 250,000 distinct CDR3 sequences, about 44% appearing once. The CDR3 contains 13 residues. CDR1 is SGHAT, CDR2 FQNNGV, per germline. Trimming removed 5 bases from V and 0 bases from J, with 7 bases in between.

Sequencing used sorted CD4+, CD8+, or CD8+CD57+ T cells (not recorded which) from PBMCs. The chain employs TRBV11-2 and TRBJ1-2; a weak D match, TRBD1 (5 bases). The clonotype originates from a human donor with aplastic anemia. The CDR3 loop reads CASSTTANYGYTF. The CDR3 DNA reads TGTGCCAGCAGCACGACAGCTAACTATGGCTACACCTTC.